The 23 T cell receptor beta chains below were found in one sample sequenced in a study of TIL therapy for anti-PD-1-resistant metastatic lung cancer. This sample's time point: pre-treatment sample, taken before nivolumab and TIL therapy. This was the immunoSEQ v3 assay. Data came from immunoSEQ multiplex PCR; TCRdb stores just in-frame clones and leaves some out. The table shows more than 45,000 clones, with more than 60% occurring only once. The sample here was blood, taken at baseline. The receptors here all came from a person between 25 and 79 years old with non-small cell lung cancer.

V and J are TRBV19 and TRBJ2-1; 7 bases align to TRBD2. Trimming cost V 10 bases and J 6 bases; bases outside gene matches: 3. Germline CDR1 reads LNHDA; CDR2 reads SQIVND (reference sequence). The CDR3 sequence is 11 residues long. In DNA, the CDR3 is TGTGCCATGGGACTACCCAATGAGCAGTTCTTC. Translating it yields CAMGLPNEQFF.

The chain carries TRBV18 and TRBJ2-7; possible D gene TRBD1, 5 bases. V was shortened by 0 bases and J by 5 bases, with 11 bases between the two germline ends. The CDR3 runs 14 residues. Germline loops: CDR1 KGHSH, CDR2 LQKENI. The CDR3 protein is CASSPPGRAHEQYF. The CDR3, as DNA: TGTGCCAGCTCACCACCCGGCAGGGCCCACGAGCAGTACTTC.

The chain combines TRBV5-1 with TRBJ1-2; possible D gene TRBD1, 5 bases. From germline, CDR1 is SGHRS and CDR2 YFSETQ. The CDR3 extends over 18 amino acids. Between the trimmed V and J ends, which lost 4 bases and 2 bases, there was a span of 24 bases. Here the CDR3 DNA reads TGCGCCAGCAGCCCCCGGGTGGTCGAGGGGTGGAGGAACTATGGCTACACCTTC. Protein sequence: CASSPRVVEGWRNYGYTF.

The chain recombines TRBV7-2 with TRBJ2-1, with no clear D. This CDR3 is 14 amino acids long. The germline CDR1 and CDR2 sequences are SGHTA and FQGNSA. Trimming removed 3 bases at V and 6 bases at J, with 12 bases between. CDR3 amino acids: CASSFGTVANEQFF. DNA for the CDR3: TGTGCCAGCAGCTTCGGAACAGTTGCCAATGAGCAGTTCTTC.

The chain is built from TRBV18 and TRBJ2-7, with 12 bases fitting TRBD2. The ends lost 3 bases at V and 5 bases at J; junction bases unmatched: 8. This CDR3 is 16 amino acids long. Germline CDR1 and CDR2: KGHSH and LQKENI. In nucleotides, the CDR3 is TGTGCCAGCTCACCTTACCAAGGACTAGCGGGGAACGAGCAGTACTTC. Its protein is CASSPYQGLAGNEQYF.

For the CDR3, the DNA is TGCGCCAGCAGCTTGGAGGGACTAGGAGCAGATACGCAGTATTTT. Its translation: CASSLEGLGADTQYF. The chain recombines TRBV5-1 with TRBJ2-3; 8 positions match TRBD2. CDR1 is SGHRS, CDR2 YFSETQ, per germline. V lost 0 bases to trimming and J lost 4 bases; unmatched junction nucleotides: 4. This CDR3 is built from 15 residues.

V is TRBV10-3 and J is TRBJ2-7; a possible D gene is TRBD1 (6 bases). The CDR3 is made up of 15 amino acids. V shed 2 bases and J shed 4 bases, with 15 bases lying between them. The germline V gene encodes CDR1 ENHRY and CDR2 SYGVKD. This CDR3 reads CAISEPRDNLYEQYF. CDR3 bases: TGTGCCATCAGTGAGCCTCGGGACAACCTTTACGAGCAGTACTTC.

The chain joins TRBV19 to TRBJ1-1; TRBD1 might be the D (6 bases). The ends were cut back, 6 bases at V and 8 bases at J, with 19 bases in the middle. The germline V gene has CDR1 LNHDA and CDR2 SQIVND (reference sequence). This CDR3 contains 14 residues. The CDR3, as DNA: TGTGCCAGTAGCCGGGGGGCGGGTACAACCGAAGCTTTCTTT. Protein product: CASSRGAGTTEAFF.

The gene calls are TRBV27 and TRBJ2-7; D possibly matches TRBD1 or TRBD2 (5 bases each). The CDR3 has 14 amino acids. V was clipped by 6 bases and J by 4 bases, with 16 bases between them. Germline CDR1 and CDR2: MNHEY and SMNVEV (reference sequence). The CDR3 is CASRLWDGQYEQYF. Here the CDR3 DNA reads TGTGCCAGCAGATTGTGGGACGGACAATACGAGCAGTACTTC.

This clone came up a few times. The DNA for the CDR3 is TGTGCCAGCAGCGGGAGCTCCTACAATGAGCAGTTCTTC. Translated: CASSGSSYNEQFF. The rearrangement uses TRBV9 and TRBJ2-1; D is uncertain. This CDR3 has 13 residues. The germline CDR1 and CDR2 sequences are SGDLS and YYNGEE. Trimming cost V 3 bases and J 0 bases, with 4 bases left between them.

The table lists this clone with a few counts. The V gene is TRBV7-2, the J gene TRBJ1-1, with D unclear. V dropped 6 bases and J dropped 2 bases, with 7 bases sitting between them. Germline-derived CDR1 and CDR2 are SGHTA and FQGNSA. CDR3 length: 12 residues. CDR3 region: CASSSPNTEAFF. As DNA, the CDR3 is TGTGCCAGCAGTTCCCCCAACACTGAAGCTTTCTTT.

The V and J genes are TRBV6-1 and TRBJ2-4, with a tentative D call TRBD1 (6 bases). The length of the CDR3 is 16 residues. V lost 3 bases to trimming and J lost 3 bases, with 15 bases between them. Germline-derived CDR1 and CDR2 are MNHNS and SASEGT. CDR3 coding DNA: TGTGCCAGCAGTGAGGCCGTCACAGGGTACAAAAACATTCAGTACTTC. Amino acids: CASSEAVTGYKNIQYF.

This chain uses TRBV7-8 with TRBJ2-3; a weak D match, TRBD1 (5 bases). Between the trimmed V and J ends, which lost 5 bases and 2 bases, there was a span of 17 bases. The germline gives CDR1 SGHVS, CDR2 FQNEAQ. This CDR3 has 16 residues. The CDR3, as DNA: TGTGCCAGCAGCCCCCCTCCAGGGTCCCACACAGATACGCAGTATTTT. Residues: CASSPPPGSHTDTQYF.

The chain carries TRBV28 and TRBJ2-7, with TRBD1 identical over 10 bases. The CDR3 is 15 amino acids. The trim removed 6 bases at V and 5 bases at J, leaving 10 bases unmatched. The germline gives CDR1 MDHEN, CDR2 SYDVKM. In DNA form, the CDR3 reads TGTGCCAGCAGCCCCCTTCCCGGGACAGGGGACGAGCAGTACTTC. Translation: CASSPLPGTGDEQYF.

The chain uses TRBV19 and TRBJ2-3, with D hard to call. V was pared by 2 bases and J by 0 bases, with 9 bases between. The CDR3 runs 15 residues. The germline gives CDR1 LNHDA, CDR2 SQIVND (reference sequence). This CDR3 reads CASSISLPSTDTQYF. The CDR3 DNA reads as TGTGCCAGTAGTATAAGTCTACCTAGCACAGATACGCAGTATTTT.

This clone was seen a few times. The rearrangement links TRBV30 to TRBJ2-1, with D hard to call. Trimming took off 2 bases at V and 2 bases at J, with 1 base between the two ends. CDR3 length: 11 residues. Germline CDR1 and CDR2: GTSNPN and SVGIG (reference sequence). The CDR3 is CAWSPYNEQFF. CDR3 in DNA: TGTGCCTGGAGTCCCTACAATGAGCAGTTCTTC.

V usage is TRBV4-2 and J usage is TRBJ2-7; TRBD1 matches 8 bases. Germline V gene sequence: CDR1 LGHNA, CDR2 YNFKEQ. The CDR3 is made up of 15 amino acids. Germline trimming cut 4 bases from V and 2 bases from J; bases unmatched to any gene: 7. The CDR3 is CASSPGATGAYEQYF. In DNA form, the CDR3 reads TGTGCCAGCAGCCCGGGAGCGACAGGGGCCTACGAGCAGTACTTC.

The genes are TRBV10-3 and TRBJ1-5; D may be TRBD1 (6 bases). V dropped 5 bases and J dropped 5 bases, with 13 bases sitting between them. The length of the CDR3 is 14 residues. Germline V CDR1 and CDR2: ENHRY, SYGVKD. CDR3 sequence reads: CAISMDRSYQPQHF. CDR3 nucleotides: TGTGCCATCAGTATGGACAGAAGTTATCAGCCCCAGCATTTT.

V and J are TRBV2 and TRBJ2-7, with a possible D match to TRBD1 (6 bases). The CDR3 runs to 12 residues. V dropped 2 bases and J dropped 9 bases, with 11 bases sitting between them. Germline assignment: CDR1 SNHLY and CDR2 FYNNEI. Here the CDR3 DNA reads TGTGCCAGCAGTGAACTGGTGACAGGGCAGTACTTC. Its translation: CASSELVTGQYF.

The V gene is TRBV6-6, the J gene TRBJ2-5, with 11 bases aligning to TRBD2. Germline V lookup: CDR1 MNHNY, CDR2 SVGAGI (reference sequence). The CDR3 sequence is 14 residues long. V lost 6 bases and J lost 5; bases outside the gene matches: 5. In DNA, the CDR3 is TGTGCCAGCAGCGATAGCGGGGGGGAGGAGACCCAGTACTTC. Its protein product is CASSDSGGEETQYF.

This chain's CDR3 is CASSLYEYEQYF. DNA for the CDR3: TGTGCCAGCAGTCTCTATGAGTACGAGCAGTACTTC. V usage is TRBV6-6 and J usage is TRBJ2-7; D is uncertain. CDR3 length equals 12 residues. The ends were cut back, 5 bases at V and 4 bases at J, with 9 bases in the middle. Germline CDR1 MNHNY, CDR2 SVGAGI (reference sequence).

The CDR3 spells CASTETSRNTEAFF. CDR3 coding DNA: TGTGCCAGCACCGAGACTTCCCGGAACACTGAAGCTTTCTTT. The V and J genes are TRBV2 and TRBJ1-1, with D unresolved. V lost 7 bases to trimming and J lost 1 base, with 13 bases between them. CDR3 length: 14 residues. Germline lookup yields CDR1 SNHLY and CDR2 FYNNEI.

The sample holds a few counts of this clone. V and J are TRBV10-3 and TRBJ1-1, with 7 bases that match TRBD1. The CDR3 contains 13 residues. Germline trimming cut 6 bases from V and 1 base from J; bases unmatched to any gene: 2. Germline V gene sequence: CDR1 ENHRY, CDR2 SYGVKD. The CDR3 sequence is CAIRGQENTEAFF. The DNA for the CDR3 is TGTGCCATCAGAGGACAGGAGAACACTGAAGCTTTCTTT.